The 7 T cell receptor beta chains listed next were all sequenced from one sample in a study of patients and donors after allogeneic stem cell transplantation. TCRdb ran MiXCR on the RT-PCR reads and lists one entry per CDR3 protein. The data contain about a million distinct CDR3 sequences, 18% of them singletons. What was sequenced was blood, either unsorted or a sorted T cell fraction (not recorded which). The receptors come from a human donor who was either an allogeneic HSCT recipient or a stem cell or donor lymphocyte infusion donor (not recorded which). It is not recorded whose cells these are; they may come from a transplant donor.

This clonotype was counted between two and nine times. The rearrangement joins TRBV4-3 to TRBJ1-1, with 7 positions matching TRBD1. Germline lookup yields CDR1 LGHNA and CDR2 YSLEER. The V segment lost 3 bases and the J segment 0 bases; nucleotides outside the gene matches: 4. The CDR3 length is 15 residues. CDR3 region: CASSQGDRVNTEAFF. The DNA for the CDR3 is TGCGCCAGCAGCCAGGGGGACAGAGTGAACACTGAAGCTTTCTTT.

The gene calls are TRBV7-9 and TRBJ2-7; 12 nucleotides align to TRBD2. Trimming at V came to 4 bases and at J to 6 bases, leaving 4 bases not matched to a gene. In germline, CDR1 is SEHNR, CDR2 FQNEAQ (reference sequence). This CDR3 has 14 amino acids. The CDR3 coding sequence is TGTGCCAGCAGCTCGCTAGCGGGAGGGATCGAGCAGTACTTC. Translation: CASSSLAGGIEQYF.

The chain uses TRBV7-9 and TRBJ2-1; possibly TRBD2 for D (5 bases). Germline CDR1 is SEHNR and CDR2 is FQNEAQ (reference sequence). The V gene lost 4 bases and the J gene lost 5 bases, with 21 bases spanning the gap. CDR3 length: 17 amino acids. CDR3 sequence reads: CASSSARTGGIDNEQFF. The CDR3 DNA follows: TGTGCCAGCAGCTCCGCCAGGACTGGCGGAATAGACAATGAGCAGTTCTTC.

This clonotype was observed many times. The V call is TRBV4-1, the J call TRBJ1-4; D may be TRBD1 (6 bases). This CDR3 contains 15 residues. The ends were cut back, 1 base at V and 6 bases at J, with 12 bases in the middle. Germline values: CDR1 MGHRA, CDR2 YSYEKL. The CDR3 DNA reads TGCGCCAGCAGCCAAGCCAGGGGATTCGATGAAAAACTGTTTTTT. It encodes CASSQARGFDEKLFF.

This clonotype was found a few times. The rearrangement uses TRBV12-3 or TRBV12-4 and TRBJ1-5; 8 nucleotides match TRBD1. This CDR3 is built from 13 residues. After removal of 7 bases from V and 7 bases from J, the junction contained 6 bases not matched to a gene. The CDR3: CASNIDRGQPQHF. The CDR3 coding sequence is TGTGCCAGCAACATCGACAGGGGACAGCCCCAGCATTTT.

This clonotype was counted many times. The rearrangement links TRBV12-3 or TRBV12-4 to TRBJ2-1; TRBD2 aligns across 9 bases. The trim removed 2 bases at V and 0 bases at J, leaving 5 bases unmatched. There are 17 residues in the CDR3. CDR3 amino acids: CASSLPQAGGSYNEQFF. CDR3 nucleotide sequence: TGTGCCAGCAGTTTACCTCAAGCGGGGGGCTCCTACAATGAGCAGTTCTTC.

V gene TRBV9 combines with J gene TRBJ2-1; 7 nucleotides align to TRBD1. The CDR3 covers 16 residues. From germline, CDR1 is SGDLS and CDR2 YYNGEE. The junction had 7 bases not matched to a gene; V was cut back by 0 bases and J by 4 bases. The CDR3 is CASSVELGQRYNEQFF. In nucleotides, the CDR3 is TGTGCCAGCAGCGTAGAACTGGGACAGCGATACAATGAGCAGTTCTTC.